This T cell receptor beta chain is drawn from a study of blood T cell repertoires in COVID-19. About the research overall: Sites across the United States, Italy and Spain contributed samples from acute and convalescent COVID-19. The analysed material was cDNA or gDNA that came from T cells, B-cell-depleted T cells, or PBMCs.

Authors' data handling: Reference gene primer amplification in the assay estimated nucleated cell counts. Method: immunoSEQ multiplex PCR; TCRdb's copy keeps in-frame clones and lacks some. V and J calls and clone size are those listed in that table; D and trimming were worked out from the DNA. The table records some 250,000 clones, about 85% of them present only once. CDR3 length equals 12 residues. Looked up from germline, CDR1 is ENHRY and CDR2 is SYGVKD. Trimming cost V 1 base and J 8 bases, with 5 bases left between them. In its sample, this clone was seen once. The chain recombines TRBV10-3 with TRBJ1-4; D ambiguous. The receptor comes from a man aged 30-40 years who had recovered from COVID-19. Material: peripheral blood. The CDR3 nucleotides read TGTGCCATCAGTGAGTGGGCGGAAAAACTGTTTTTT. It is translated as CAISEWAEKLFF.